The rows below give T cell receptor beta chains drawn from one sample of a study of Graves' ophthalmopathy and Graves' hyperthyroidism. TCRdb reanalysed the multiplex PCR reads using MiXCR and keeps one entry per CDR3 protein. The table lists 660,000 or so distinct CDR3 sequences, under 50% of them singletons. Sequencing was carried out using peripheral blood. The origin of the receptors is an adult man with Graves' ophthalmopathy. The CDR3 runs from the conserved cysteine through the conserved F or W. Each record gives: clone size, CDR3 length, J gene, V gene, D gene, CDR3 protein, CDR3 DNA. The D gene is left open where the match is weak. Not every row has a clone size; where given, it reads once, few, many or a size class.

many	16	TRBJ1-5	TRBV15	-	CATSRDRTLGHQPQHF	TGTGCCACCAGCAGAGATAGGACCCTTGGGCATCAGCCCCAGCATTTT
many	15	TRBJ1-2	TRBV11-3	-	CASNIDSVPSYGYTF	TGTGCCAGCAACATCGACAGTGTACCTAGCTATGGCTACACCTTC
-	15	TRBJ2-5	TRBV5-8	-	CASSPGTKSQETQYF	TGTGCCAGCAGCCCCGGGACGAAATCTCAAGAGACCCAGTACTTC
-	14	TRBJ2-5	TRBV10-3	-	CAISDWRTQETQYF	TGTGCCATCAGTGACTGGCGGACCCAAGAGACCCAGTACTTC
many	17	TRBJ1-5	TRBV7-9	-	CASSSRLRGNNNQPQHF	TGTGCCAGCAGCTCACGTTTACGGGGCAATAACAATCAGCCCCAGCATTTT
-	13	TRBJ1-2	TRBV21-1	-	CASSTRMGNGYTF	TGTGCCAGCAGCACCCGAATGGGGAATGGCTACACCTTC
-	16	TRBJ2-1	TRBV7-8	-	CASSFQGGRGPEEQFF	TGTGCCAGCAGCTTCCAAGGAGGGAGGGGGCCTGAGGAGCAGTTCTTC
-	15	TRBJ1-2	TRBV5-4	TRBD1	CASSQLGQANWGYTF	TGTGCCAGCAGCCAACTGGGACAGGCCAACTGGGGCTACACCTTC
many	15	TRBJ1-2	TRBV5-8	-	CASSVRDGSNYGYTF	TGTGCCAGCAGCGTAAGGGACGGTTCTAACTATGGCTACACCTTC
-	16	TRBJ2-4	TRBV11-1	TRBD1	CASSSSPQGAANIQYF	TGTGCCAGCAGCTCAAGTCCTCAGGGGGCGGCAAACATTCAGTACTTC
many	18	TRBJ1-5	TRBV19	TRBD1	CASSIVGTGPPLRQPQHF	TGTGCCAGTAGTATTGTGGGGACAGGGCCTCCCCTAAGGCAGCCCCAGCATTTT
many	16	TRBJ2-5	TRBV20-1	TRBD2	CSARDRTSGEAETQYF	TGCAGTGCTAGAGATCGGACTAGCGGGGAAGCAGAGACCCAGTACTTC
few	14	TRBJ1-5	TRBV20-1	-	CSASGGYSNQPQHF	TGCAGTGCTAGCGGGGGTTATAGCAATCAGCCCCAGCATTTT
-	15	TRBJ2-7	TRBV2	TRBD1	CASRFAGTAYYEQYF	TGTGCCAGCAGGTTTGCTGGGACAGCTTACTACGAGCAGTACTTC
-	14	TRBJ2-7	TRBV2	-	CASRRDNLGYEQYF	TGTGCCAGCAGACGGGACAACCTAGGGTACGAGCAGTACTTC
-	14	TRBJ2-7	TRBV19	TRBD1	CASSPGQDLHEQYF	TGTGCCAGCAGCCCCGGACAGGATCTCCACGAGCAGTACTTC
many	16	TRBJ2-5	TRBV29-1	TRBD1	CSVVSSLDRGAETQYF	TGCAGCGTTGTGAGTTCGTTGGACAGGGGAGCGGAGACCCAGTACTTC
few	17	TRBJ1-6	TRBV7-2	-	CASSQGQRSSYNSPLHF	TGCGCCAGCAGCCAAGGACAGCGGAGCTCCTATAATTCACCCCTCCACTTT
-	12	TRBJ2-7	TRBV20-1	-	CSYGGEIYEQYF	TGCAGTTACGGGGGAGAGATCTACGAGCAGTACTTC
few	12	TRBJ1-2	TRBV6-6	-	CASSYGGPDYTF	TGTGCCAGCAGTTACGGGGGGCCGGACTACACCTTC
many	17	TRBJ1-5	TRBV20-1	-	CSASEGQARNSNQPQHF	TGCAGTGCCTCAGAAGGCCAGGCCCGGAATAGCAATCAGCCCCAGCATTTT
many	11	TRBJ1-5	TRBV10-3	-	CASSENQPQHF	TGTGCCAGCAGTGAAAATCAGCCCCAGCATTTT
-	13	TRBJ1-2	TRBV7-9	-	CASSSRKNYGYTF	TGTGCCAGCAGCTCACGAAAAAACTATGGCTACACCTTC
few	16	TRBJ2-5	TRBV5-4	TRBD1	CASSQLRDRGQETQYF	TGTGCCAGCAGCCAGTTGAGGGACAGGGGCCAAGAGACCCAGTACTTC
-	13	TRBJ1-5	TRBV29-1	-	CSVDWQGDQPQHF	TGCAGCGTTGATTGGCAGGGCGATCAGCCCCAGCATTTT